This TCR beta chain was sequenced in a study of T cells in Graves' hyperthyroidism and ophthalmopathy (dated by TCRdb to the late 2010s). Looking at the study overall: Peripheral blood was sampled at the time of initial diagnosis, prior to any treatment. To identify distinguishing TCR V-J signatures, a discovery cohort of some 100 patients was used, comprising under 45 with Graves' ophthalmopathy and roughly 60 with stable Graves' hyperthyroidism. Whether ophthalmopathy could be predicted prospectively was tested in an independent validation cohort made up of about 20 hyperthyroidism patients plus 17 patients who later progressed to ophthalmopathy. The 100 or so discovery patients were randomly split 7:3 into training and test sets. In addition, the study compared T-cell repertoires in thyroid tissue and in blood from five or six Graves' hyperthyroidism patients. After blood sampling, hyperthyroidism patients were treated with methimazole at a starting dose of 30 mg daily, and ophthalmopathy patients were treated with high-dose intravenous methylprednisolone. According to the paper, TCR Vbeta CDR3 sequencing was carried out on approximately 140 peripheral blood samples, which came from more than 40 ophthalmopathy, 75 to 80 hyperthyroidism and some 17 progressor patients.

General findings and caveats noted by the study authors: Most expanded thyroid clonotypes (frequency above 0.001) were also detected in blood, a finding suggesting that blood repertoires may reflect thyroid immune responses. In validation, progression to ophthalmopathy was predicted by the model with 70.59% sensitivity and 72.22% specificity, a median of roughly 6 months before onset. Sample size was not statistically predetermined, and blinding of investigators to group allocation was not performed. Ophthalmopathy was separated from stable hyperthyroidism by a 13 V-J signature model, with roughly 88% sensitivity and 81% to 82% specificity obtained in cross-validation and 80%/75% obtained in testing.

From the cysteine up to the phenylalanine, the CDR3 has a length of 14 residues. Only the CDR3 portion is preserved as DNA: 42 bases, with reading frame beginning at the first base. Deletion took 0 bases off V and 4 bases off J, with a span of 10 bases between the germline ends. Looking up the germline V gene yields CDR1 SGHTA and CDR2 FQGNSA. In its sample, this clonotype was seen many times. This receptor's antigen is unknown. Per-nucleotide qualities are absent, and no much larger clonotype sits a single base away. Stable Graves' hyperthyroidism was defined as no progression to ophthalmopathy during 18 months of follow-up. Hyperthyroidism patients were newly diagnosed, with disease duration under 2 months, and aged 18 to 65 years. Patients with uncontrolled infections, other autoimmune diseases, pregnancy or lactation were excluded. Diagnoses were based on clinical symptoms, serum thyroxine and TRAb, thyroid ultrasound and orbital computed tomography. Ficoll-Paque density gradient centrifugation was used to isolate PBMCs from approximately 10 ml of fresh peripheral blood. Trizol reagent was used to extract total RNA, and RNA quality was then checked on an Agilent 2100 Bioanalyzer.

The TCR beta CDR3 regions were amplified from RNA transcripts. The first round of RT-PCR for the TCR CDR3 was performed with the HTBI primer set and the Qiagen OneStep RT-PCR kit. A second multiplex PCR round built the libraries, followed by size selection and purification. The libraries were sequenced on an Illumina HiSeq2000 using paired-end 100 bp reads. The original methods were these. SOAPnuke was used to process the raw data, throwing out any read that contained adapters or uncalled bases, had a mean Phred below 15, or lacked an exact constant-primer or identifier match. COPE v1.2.5 was used to merge the high-quality paired reads, and each unique nucleotide sequence was defined as a clonotype. Clonotypes were aligned to IMGT TRBV, TRBD and TRBJ reference segments using MiTCR v1.1. Analysis was restricted to V-J combinations with a frequency above 0.0001, which covered roughly 99% of repertoires. A TCS score was defined as the ratio between F50 (clonal expansion) and ExV (chaos), using BLOSUM62-based TCRdist between CDR3 peptides within each V-J. Welch's t-statistics and random forest reduced fewer than 600 V-J features to under 15, which were used in a naive Bayes classifier (R e1071). TCRdb cleaned the public reads at Q25 with fastp, built clones with MiXCR and kept in-frame beta chains. Each CDR3 protein gets just one entry, which takes the most common genes and DNA from the rows behind it. TCRdb, rather than the study authors, made the V and J calls. Within this sample are approximately 400,000 distinct CDR3 sequences, with 25% of them counted one time only. Roughly 80% of the sample comes from the top ten.

Sequences were obtained from blood. This chain is built from TRBV7-2 and TRBJ2-7; the D gene is possibly TRBD2, with 6 bases matching. This receptor was obtained from a man in his fifties with Graves' hyperthyroidism. The CDR3 protein: CASSLAWGDYEQYF. In nucleotide form, the sequence is TGTGCCAGCAGCTTAGCGTGGGGGGATTACGAGCAGTACTTC.